Following are 17 T cell receptor beta chains from one sample sequenced in a study of blood T cells in healthy people across ages. Primed by a sample-barcoded 5' primer and a J-beta primer mix, a second PCR proceeded for 7 to 11 cycles. A single record per CDR3 protein comes from TCRdb applying MiXCR to the 5' RACE reads. The profile shows 550,000 to 600,000 distinct CDR3 sequences, 40% to 55% of them singletons. Sequenced material: blood. Source of these receptors: a man older than 75 in good health.

The rearrangement links TRBV2 to TRBJ2-3, with 10 bases that match TRBD2. There are 13 residues in the CDR3. Looked up from germline, CDR1 is SNHLY and CDR2 is FYNNEI. Unmatched junction bases numbered 1, after V lost 10 bases and J lost 0 bases. The CDR3: CATSGRSTDTQYF. CDR3 DNA sequence: TGTGCCACTAGCGGGAGAAGCACAGATACGCAGTATTTT.

This chain uses TRBV5-1 with TRBJ2-3; no definite D call. Looked up from germline, CDR1 is SGHRS and CDR2 is YFSETQ. The CDR3 loop spans 15 amino acids. Trimming left V 0 bases short and J 2 bases short, with 10 bases between. The CDR3: CASSLGRISTDTQYF. The CDR3 DNA reads TGCGCCAGCAGCTTGGGGCGGATTTCCACAGATACGCAGTATTTT. Full variable domain (rest looked up from reference TRBV5-1 and TRBJ2-3): KAGVTQTPRYLIKTRGQQVTLSCSPISGHRSVSWYQQTPGQGLQFLFEYFSETQRNKGNFPGRFSGRQFSNSRSEMNVSTLELGDSALYLCASSLGRISTDTQYFGPGTRLTVL.

V and J are TRBV16 and TRBJ2-1, with D possibly TRBD1 on 6 matching bases. This CDR3 has 12 amino acids. The germline V gene encodes CDR1 KGHSY and CDR2 FQNENV. V gave up 2 bases and J gave up 8 bases, with 7 bases separating them. CDR3 nucleotide sequence: TGTGCCAGCAGCCAAAACAGGGATGAGCAGTTCTTC. As protein: CASSQNRDEQFF.

J is TRBJ2-7 and V is TRBV7-9; D gene uncertain. Germline V CDR1 and CDR2: SEHNR, FQNEAQ (reference sequence). CDR3 length: 15 residues. The V gene lost 2 bases and the J gene lost 3 bases, with 14 bases spanning the gap. The CDR3 nucleotides are TGTGCCAGCAGCTTAATTGGGCTGGATAGCTACGAGCAGTACTTC. Translated, it gives CASSLIGLDSYEQYF.

This clonotype was observed a handful of times. V and J are TRBV10-3 and TRBJ2-2; 12 bases are a match to TRBD2. Unmatched junction bases numbered 7, after V lost 0 bases and J lost 2 bases. The CDR3 runs 19 residues. Germline CDR1 and CDR2: ENHRY and SYGVKD. The CDR3 region is CAISESKLAGGYNTGELFF. CDR3 in DNA: TGTGCCATCAGTGAGTCGAAACTAGCGGGGGGCTACAACACCGGGGAGCTGTTTTTT.

The rearrangement uses TRBV7-9 and TRBJ2-1; possible D gene TRBD1, 6 bases. Trimming shortened V by 5 bases and J by 0 bases, and 11 bases separated the two germline ends. This CDR3 has 15 residues. CDR1 is SEHNR, CDR2 FQNEAQ, per germline (reference sequence). The CDR3 region is CASSLGTRSYNEQFF. The CDR3 nucleotides are TGTGCCAGCAGCCTCGGGACACGCTCCTACAATGAGCAGTTCTTC.

This clonotype has just a few counts. The V gene is TRBV5-1, the J gene TRBJ2-3; D is unresolved. Trimming pared 0 bases from V and 4 bases from J, leaving 15 bases between. The CDR3 is 16 amino acids. Per the germline V gene, CDR1 is SGHRS and CDR2 is YFSETQ. The CDR3 DNA is TGCGCCAGCAGCTTGGGTTTTGGGAAGGTTGCAGATACGCAGTATTTT. Its protein is CASSLGFGKVADTQYF.

The V call is TRBV11-2, the J call TRBJ2-4; D is tentatively TRBD1 or TRBD2 (5 bases each). Germline loops: CDR1 SGHAT, CDR2 FQNNGV. With 5 bases removed from V and 1 base from J, the gap between germline ends came to 12 bases. The CDR3 has 15 residues. CDR3 amino acids: CASSPGSIAKNIQYF. CDR3 in DNA: TGTGCCAGCAGCCCAGGGAGTATCGCCAAAAACATTCAGTACTTC.

Here the CDR3 DNA reads TGCGCCAGCAGCCAAGATTCACGGAGGGACTATGGCTACACCTTC. Translated: CASSQDSRRDYGYTF. This rearrangement joins TRBV4-3 to TRBJ1-2; D gene ambiguous. CDR3 length equals 15 residues. Germline assignment: CDR1 LGHNA and CDR2 YSLEER. Trimming left V 0 bases short and J 3 bases short, with 11 bases between.

The chain links TRBV3-1 to TRBJ2-1; maybe TRBD2 (6 bases). This CDR3 has 15 amino acids. Germline lookup yields CDR1 LGHDT and CDR2 YNNKEL (reference sequence). V lost 1 base, J lost 6 bases, and 13 bases lay in between. CDR3 nucleotide sequence: TGTGCCAGCAGCCAAGTAACTAGCCTGGCCAATGAGCAGTTCTTC. Its translation: CASSQVTSLANEQFF.

The chain joins TRBV6-2 or TRBV6-3 to TRBJ1-5; D is unclear. CDR1 is MNHEY and CDR2 is SVGEGT in the germline V gene. CDR3 length equals 15 residues. Trimming left V 0 bases short and J 4 bases short, with 10 bases between. Here the CDR3 reads CASSYSRRPNQPQHF. Written as DNA, the CDR3 is TGTGCCAGCAGTTACTCGAGACGGCCAAATCAGCCCCAGCATTTT.

This rearrangement joins TRBV10-3 to TRBJ2-5; 8 bases match TRBD1. The germline CDR1 and CDR2 sequences are ENHRY and SYGVKD. V shed 5 bases, J shed 1 base, and the junction held 6 bases outside the gene matches. This CDR3 is 15 amino acids long. The CDR3 sequence is CAISMGTGRQETQYF. As DNA, the CDR3 is TGTGCCATCAGTATGGGGACAGGTCGCCAAGAGACCCAGTACTTC.

Ten or more counts support this clonotype. The V gene is TRBV6-6, the J gene TRBJ2-1; D may be TRBD2 (6 bases). Trimming pared 8 bases from V and 4 bases from J, leaving 15 bases between. CDR1 and CDR2 from the germline V gene are MNHNY and SVGAGI (reference sequence). The CDR3 consists of 14 residues. CDR3 loop: CASSPGTVYNEQFF. As DNA, the CDR3 is TGTGCCAGCTCCCCCGGGACTGTTTACAATGAGCAGTTCTTC.

V and J are TRBV20-1 and TRBJ1-4, with no clear D. This CDR3 is 12 amino acids long. V lost 7 bases, J lost 4 bases, and 10 bases lay in between. Germline lookup yields CDR1 DFQATT and CDR2 SNEGSKA (reference sequence). This CDR3 is CSVGRLNEKLFF. The CDR3 nucleotides read TGCAGTGTTGGCAGACTTAATGAAAAACTGTTTTTT.

This chain uses TRBV15 with TRBJ2-5, with D possibly TRBD1 on 6 matching bases. The CDR3 spans 15 residues. V lost 6 bases to trimming and J lost 5 bases, with 19 bases between them. Germline V gives CDR1 LNHNV, CDR2 YYDKDF (reference sequence). Here the CDR3 reads CATRLRAGVSETQYF. The CDR3 DNA reads as TGTGCCACCAGACTAAGGGCAGGGGTGTCGGAGACCCAGTACTTC.

For this clonotype: This may be a read error: a much more frequent sequence differs by one nucleotide. The J gene is TRBJ1-5, the V gene TRBV6-6, with D possibly matching TRBD1 (5 bases). V gave up 6 bases and J gave up 0 bases, with 15 bases separating them. Germline loops: CDR1 MNHNY, CDR2 SVGAGI (reference sequence). The CDR3 is 16 residues long. The CDR3 here is CASSPGGGYSNQPQHF. CDR3 nucleotide sequence: TGTGCCAGCAGCCCCGGGGGGGGATATAGCAATCAGCCCCAGCATTTT.

This clonotype was counted only a few times. V gene TRBV29-1 combines with J gene TRBJ2-1; D possibly corresponds to TRBD2 (6 bases). CDR3 length: 11 amino acids. Germline V gene data show CDR1 as SQVTM and CDR2 as ANQGSEA. Trimming shortened V by 4 bases and J by 10 bases, and 11 bases separated the two germline ends. CDR3 sequence reads: CSVGLRDEQFF. In DNA form, the CDR3 reads TGCAGCGTTGGATTGCGGGACGAGCAGTTCTTC.